A selection of T cell receptor beta chains follows, all from one sample in a study. TCRdb reprocessed the 5' RACE reads with MiXCR, giving one entry per CDR3 protein. The data hold tens of thousands of distinct CDR3 sequences, with around 22% observed a single time. Material: memory CD4+ T cells sorted from blood. The receptors were sampled from a female donor with breast cancer. Both conserved end residues are part of each CDR3. The D gene is left open where the match is weak. Clone sizes are given selectively: once, few, many, or a class where the clone is expanded.

TRBV15	NA	TRBJ2-7	NA	16	TGTGCCACCAGCAGAGGACGCGGAGCCCGCTCCTACGAGCAGTACTTC	CATSRGRGARSYEQYF
TRBV4-1	TRBD2	TRBJ2-7	many	16	TGCGCCAGCAGCCATAAAGCGGGGGTCAACTCCTACGAGCAGTACTTC	CASSHKAGVNSYEQYF
TRBV27	NA	TRBJ2-6	many	13	TGTGCCAGCAGGACCCGGGGGGCCAACGTCCTGACTTTC	CASRTRGANVLTF
TRBV5-1	NA	TRBJ2-2	NA	14	TGCGCCAGCAGCTTGGTCGCGAACACCGGGGAGCTGTTTTTT	CASSLVANTGELFF
TRBV4-1	NA	TRBJ2-3	few	17	TGCGCCAGCAGCCAAGACGGAGGGGCTAGTGGCGCAGATACGCAGTATTTT	CASSQDGGASGADTQYF
TRBV7-9	NA	TRBJ1-4	NA	14	TGTGCCAGCAGCTTCGCCGGGGCAAATGAAAAACTGTTTTTT	CASSFAGANEKLFF
TRBV5-6	NA	TRBJ2-6	once	15	TGTGCCAGCAGCTTGGAACAGGCTGGGGCCAACGTCCTGACTTTC	CASSLEQAGANVLTF
TRBV6-1	NA	TRBJ2-1	NA	19	TGTGCCAGCAGCCCCTGGGCTCCTATCACCCCCTCCTCCTACAATGAGCAGTTCTTC	CASSPWAPITPSSYNEQFF
TRBV12-3/TRBV12-4	TRBD2	TRBJ2-1	medium-sized	17	TGTGCCAGCAGAGACCACCAGGGACTAGCGGGGCTCGATGAGCAGTTCTTC	CASRDHQGLAGLDEQFF
TRBV7-8	NA	TRBJ1-2	NA	14	TGTGCCAGCAGCCCAGAGATGTTTAACTATGGCTACACCTTC	CASSPEMFNYGYTF
TRBV20-1	TRBD1	TRBJ1-6	medium-sized	14	TGCAGTGCTACGACCGGGACAGGGACGAGATCCCTCCACTTT	CSATTGTGTRSLHF
TRBV9	TRBD1	TRBJ2-3	many	15	TGTGCCAGCAGCGTAGCGCAGGGGGCGCACGATACGCAGTATTTT	CASSVAQGAHDTQYF
TRBV27	NA	TRBJ2-1	NA	13	TGTGCCAGCAGTCAAACCTCCGAAGATGAGCAGTTCTTC	CASSQTSEDEQFF
TRBV12-3/TRBV12-4	TRBD1	TRBJ1-2	many	15	TGTGCCAGCAGTCCCGGACAGGGAATTATCTATGGCTACACCTTC	CASSPGQGIIYGYTF
TRBV7-9	NA	TRBJ2-3	many	16	TGTGCCAGCAGCTTACTGTCGGATTCGTACACAGATACGCAGTATTTT	CASSLLSDSYTDTQYF
TRBV4-1	TRBD1	TRBJ1-2	NA	12	TGCGCCAGCTTGGGGACAGGGTATGGCTACACCTTC	CASLGTGYGYTF
TRBV7-2	NA	TRBJ2-1	NA	18	TGTGCCAGCAGCTTAGGCTACCGGGACGACAGCTCCTACAATGAGCAGTTCTTC	CASSLGYRDDSSYNEQFF
TRBV6-2/TRBV6-3	TRBD1	TRBJ2-1	NA	14	TGTGCCAGCAGTTATCGAAGCAGGGGGAATGAGCAGTTCTTC	CASSYRSRGNEQFF
TRBV7-6	NA	TRBJ2-7	few	12	TGTGCCAGCAGCAATTTAGGCCACGAGCAGTACTTC	CASSNLGHEQYF
TRBV6-1	NA	TRBJ2-2	NA	12	TGTGCCAGCGGGGGAAGGGGCGGGGAGCTGTTTTTT	CASGGRGGELFF
TRBV7-2	NA	TRBJ1-5	few	15	TGTGCCAGCAGCTTAGTGGAGGGGACGAGGCAGCCCCAGCATTTT	CASSLVEGTRQPQHF
TRBV28	NA	TRBJ2-5	few	17	TGTGCCAGCAGTTCAAGGGGAGGGGGCCGACTGGTAGAGACCCAGTACTTC	CASSSRGGGRLVETQYF
TRBV4-1	TRBD2	TRBJ2-2	many	15	TGCGCCAGCAGCCAGGGAGGGCCCAGAGGGGGGGAGCTGTTTTTT	CASSQGGPRGGELFF
TRBV11-3	NA	TRBJ2-7	NA	15	TGTGCCAGCAGCTCAAAGGGGGGGCTCCGGGACGAGCAGTACTTC	CASSSKGGLRDEQYF
TRBV5-5	NA	TRBJ2-2	few	15	TGTGCCAGCAGCTTGGCTTGGGTTGGTACCGGGGAGCTGTTTTTT	CASSLAWVGTGELFF
TRBV11-3	NA	TRBJ2-1	few	15	TGTGCCAGCAGCTTAGGCGGCGGGGCTTTCAATGAGCAGTTCTTC	CASSLGGGAFNEQFF
TRBV4-1	NA	TRBJ1-1	medium-sized	13	TGCGCCAGCAGCCAACGGGGGGGCACTGAAGCTTTCTTT	CASSQRGGTEAFF
TRBV5-6	NA	TRBJ2-1	NA	14	TGTGCCAGCAGCTTGCCAGGGACCTACAATGAGCAGTTCTTC	CASSLPGTYNEQFF
TRBV7-3	TRBD1	TRBJ2-2	NA	15	TGTGCCAGCAGCTTAAACAGGGGGTGGACCGGGGAGCTGTTTTTT	CASSLNRGWTGELFF
TRBV6-5	TRBD1	TRBJ2-1	many	15	TGTGCCAGCAGTTACCCCGGACAGGGTTACAATGAGCAGTTCTTC	CASSYPGQGYNEQFF
TRBV6-1	NA	TRBJ2-3	NA	12	TGTGCCAGCAGTGGCAACACAGATACGCAGTATTTT	CASSGNTDTQYF
TRBV5-1	NA	TRBJ2-1	NA	16	TGCGCCAGCAGCGGGCCAGTTGGGAAGGGGATCGATGAGCAGTTCTTC	CASSGPVGKGIDEQFF
TRBV12-3/TRBV12-4	NA	TRBJ1-1	few	12	TGTGCCAGCAGTTTAGGACAGGTTAAAGCTTTCTTT	CASSLGQVKAFF
TRBV12-3/TRBV12-4	TRBD2	TRBJ2-1	many	15	TGTGCCAGCAGCATACTAGCGGGGGGGCAATATGAGCAGTTCTTC	CASSILAGGQYEQFF
TRBV27	NA	TRBJ1-5	NA	14	TGTGCCAGCAGTTCCCGGGACAGCAATCAGCCCCAGCATTTT	CASSSRDSNQPQHF
TRBV27	TRBD2	TRBJ2-5	NA	14	TGTGCCAGCAGTCTTAGCGGGAGAGGAGAGACCCAGTACTTC	CASSLSGRGETQYF
TRBV12-3/TRBV12-4	NA	TRBJ1-2	few	13	TGTGCCAGCAACCGAGACGGTCCCTATGGCTACACCTTC	CASNRDGPYGYTF
TRBV27	NA	TRBJ1-2	NA	13	TGTGCCAGCAGTTTGGGCAGAAGGTATGGCTACACCTTC	CASSLGRRYGYTF
TRBV5-4	NA	TRBJ2-7	many	16	TGTGCCAGCAGCTTCGGGGGACGGGGGTCATCCTACGAGCAGTACTTC	CASSFGGRGSSYEQYF
TRBV29-1	TRBD1	TRBJ2-1	few	13	TGCAGCGCTGGGACAGGGTACTACAATGAGCAGTTCTTC	CSAGTGYYNEQFF
TRBV9	TRBD1	TRBJ1-4	NA	17	TGTGCCAGCAGCGTAAGGTCGGGGACAGGACTGAATGAAAAACTGTTTTTT	CASSVRSGTGLNEKLFF
TRBV7-9	NA	TRBJ2-5	NA	15	TGTGCCAGCAGCTCCCAGGACACCTACCAAGAGACCCAGTACTTC	CASSSQDTYQETQYF
TRBV4-1	TRBD2	TRBJ2-1	NA	16	TGCGCCAGCAGCCCCGCTAGCGGGAGTTCAATCAATGAGCGGTTCTTC	CASSPASGSSINERFF
TRBV7-2	NA	TRBJ2-7	NA	15	TGTGCCAGCAGCTTAATGGGGGTTAGTAGCTACGAGCAGTACTTC	CASSLMGVSSYEQYF
TRBV27	TRBD1	TRBJ2-7	NA	15	TGTGCCAGCAGTTTTTCCCAGGGGGAAACCTACGAGCAGTACTTC	CASSFSQGETYEQYF
TRBV3-1	NA	TRBJ2-1	many	13	TGTGCCAGCAGCCCCAAACTGTATGCTGAGCAGTTCTTC	CASSPKLYAEQFF
TRBV6-5	TRBD2	TRBJ2-3	NA	16	TGTGCCACCCATCCGGGAAGCGGGGAGGACGCAGATACGCAGTATTTT	CATHPGSGEDADTQYF
TRBV6-5	NA	TRBJ1-1	NA	12	TGTGCCAGCAGTTCCCCGAACACTGAAGCTTTCTTT	CASSSPNTEAFF
TRBV9	NA	TRBJ2-1	NA	17	TGTGCCAGCAGCGTAGGAGGGGGGGGAGGCTCCTACAATGAGCAGTTCTTC	CASSVGGGGGSYNEQFF
TRBV29-1	NA	TRBJ2-5	NA	11	TGCAGCGTCCTAATGGAAGAGACCCAGTACTTC	CSVLMEETQYF
TRBV20-1	TRBD2	TRBJ2-3	NA	17	TGCAGTGCTAGAGACTGGCAAGGAGCGGGAGTTGCGGATACGCAGTATTTT	CSARDWQGAGVADTQYF
TRBV9	NA	TRBJ2-7	NA	14	TGTGCCAGCAGCGAATCCGGGACCCGCTACGAGCAGTACTTC	CASSESGTRYEQYF